This paragraph covers one TCR beta chain sequence. Clones were read by immunoSEQ multiplex PCR, and TCRdb kept only the in-frame ones, dropping some. The sample has more than 130,000 clones; less than 85% are singletons. Germline CDR1 is LNHDA and CDR2 is SQIVND (reference sequence). CDR3 length equals 16 residues. V lost 11 bases, J lost 11 bases, and 18 bases stayed unmatched. The data belong to a study of blood T cell repertoires in COVID-19. The chain links TRBV19 to TRBJ2-6; TRBD2 matches at 10 bases. This clonotype originated in a human donor in a cohort sampled during active COVID-19. The sequenced material came from peripheral blood. Here the CDR3 reads CASLGGRGLAYDVLTF. The CDR3 DNA reads TGTGCCTCACTAGGGGGCCGGGGACTAGCGTATGACGTCCTGACTTTC. The complete variable domain, with remaining parts taken from reference TRBV19 and TRBJ2-6, reads DGGITQSPKYLFRKEGQNVTLSCEQNLNHDAMYWYRQDPGQGLRLIYYSQIVNDFQKGDIAEGYSVSREKKESFPLTVTSAQKNPTAFYLCASLGGRGLAYDVLTFGAGSRLTVL.